This T cell receptor (beta chain) was sequenced during a study of cytomegalovirus exposure and HLA in healthy donors. Losses at the gene ends were 4 bases for V and 0 bases for J; bases not matched to a gene: 5. This CDR3 is built from 15 residues. Germline-derived CDR1 and CDR2 are SGHNT and YYREEE (reference sequence). The PCR had 60 Vbeta and 13 Jbeta primers. Some clones are missing from TCRdb's copy, which holds only in-frame ones; the method was immunoSEQ multiplex PCR. The data show tens of thousands of clones, approximately 71% seen once. The rearrangement joins TRBV5-4 to TRBJ2-7, with 9 positions matching TRBD1. The TCR comes from a man aged 35 to 55 in good health and CMV-seropositive. The sequencing input was PBMCs. CDR3 nucleotide sequence: TGTGCCAGCAGCGACCGGGGACAGGGCTCCTACGAGCAGTACTTC. Translating it yields CASSDRGQGSYEQYF.